Sequencing of this T cell receptor (beta chain) was carried out in a study of beta chain features in type 1 diabetes. Trimming removed 8 bases from V and 1 base from J, with 9 bases in between. Germline CDR1 reads MNHEY; CDR2 reads SMNVEV (reference sequence). The CDR3 covers 14 residues. In regard to this clone: Its antigen remains unknown. Other DNA sequences in the same sample also yield this CDR3.

Whole-study results and caveats: Since sequencing was performed on cDNA, cells with high TCR expression could be over-represented. A closer apparent resemblance between naive, central memory and Treg TCRB repertoires was seen in patients than in healthy donors.

Central memory, naive, regulatory and stem cell-like memory CD4+ cells were sorted by CD45RO/CCR7/CD25/CD127/CD95/CD27. All of the sorted populations showed purity greater than 95%. Expressed TCRB transcripts were sequenced because the isolated RNA had all been reverse transcribed beforehand. Sequencing used immunoSEQ multiplex PCR; TCRdb keeps in-frame clones, though not all of them. The sample carries about 900,000 clones, 15% to 20% recorded once. The sample comprised naive CD4+ T cells from blood. The sequence was collected from a woman aged 18-30 years in good health. This chain joins TRBV27 and TRBJ2-6; TRBD2 is a possible D gene (5 bases). The CDR3 is CASSRVSGANVLTF. CDR3 bases: TGTGCCAGCTCGAGGGTGTCTGGGGCCAACGTCCTGACTTTC.